This entry features one TCR beta chain sequence. Its specific antigen is unknown. No much larger clone exists at a distance of one base, and base qualities are not known. The protocol used for the library was the immunoSEQ multiplex PCR assay. For most patients, genomic DNA was subjected to high-throughput TCR-beta CDR3 sequencing by Adaptive Biotechnologies. Concerning the study's data processing: Adaptive's ImmunoSEQ software supplied the TCR sequencing data for 15 to 20 patients, while MiXCR and VDJtools were used to process a few other patients. Because the origin of CDR3 nucleotide sequences shared between donor and recipient could not be assigned, those sequences were removed. To count as alloreactive, a clone needed at least 2-fold expansion over unstimulated cells and a minimum CFSE-low frequency of 0.002% (template counts) or 0.001% (read counts). Mappable clones were those detected in sequenced pre-transplant spleen, lymph node, or MLR CFSE-low populations of the donor or recipient. Cumulative frequency of alloreactive clones was calculated as a percentage of all sequences weighted by copy number. What TCRdb holds here is the immuneACCESS table cut down to in-frame rearrangements. Part of the clones is not present; checked against another copy, under half of the missing clones reflect an unresolved V gene, and the others are unexplained. The V and J calls and clone size are taken from that table; D and trimming were inferred from the DNA. The sample contains tens of thousands of clones, less than 95% of them found a single time. The ten largest account for 2% to 2.5% of the sample.

Inclusive of the bounding cysteine and phenylalanine, the CDR3 is 18 residues long. Just the 54-base CDR3 DNA is kept, in frame starting at base 1. Trimming accounts for 4 bases at V and 0 bases at J, while the number of junction bases matched to no gene is 7. CDR1 and CDR2 (SEHNR, FQNEAQ) derive from the germline V gene (reference sequence). This specimen belongs to a study of graft-versus-host responses after intestinal transplantation (dated by TCRdb to the early 2020s). Context from the whole study: Recipients received multivisceral, liver-intestinal, or isolated intestinal transplants. All recipients received anti-thymocyte globulin induction followed by maintenance tacrolimus and steroids for 3 to 4 years. After intestinal transplantation, graft-versus-host and host-versus-graft alloreactive T cell clones in the graft, circulation and bone marrow were tracked using bulk TCR-beta CDR3 sequencing. To identify alloreactive clones, pre-transplant mixed lymphocyte reaction products were sequenced and then compared with unstimulated pre-transplant donor and recipient T cells. Of the 20 to 30 intestinal transplant recipients enrolled in the cohort, one of whom was a retransplant, a few patients without pretransplant specimens were excluded. Donor T cell macrochimerism was defined as a peak of at least 4% donor T cells among recipient peripheral blood mononuclear cells. Samples from a few later patients were sequenced in-house on an Illumina MiSeq with MiXCR processing rather than by the commercial service. Paper-wide results and their limitations: Conclusions were limited by the relatively low number and heterogeneity of intestinal transplant patients. Early after transplant, peak levels of circulating GvH clones were found to be associated with declines in HvG clones. GvH clones were found in recipient bone marrow, and some of the GvH clones appeared earlier in ileal mucosa or blood, which is consistent with an intestinal mucosal origin. In patients with donor T cell macrochimerism, the allografts had high GvH to HvG T cell clonal ratios.

In the first month after transplant, blood samples were collected up to 4 times, and after that at least monthly when available. The TCR originated in a human patient who received an intestinal transplant, so some T cells may come from the graft donor. The specimen was PBMCs, collected about 330 days after intestinal transplant. Recombination connected TRBV7-9 to TRBJ2-1; 12 central nucleotides agree with TRBD2. The DNA sequence is given as TGTGCCAGCAGCTCGATCGGACTAGCGGGGAACTCCTACAATGAGCAGTTCTTC. It codes for CASSSIGLAGNSYNEQFF. Joined to the reference TRBV7-9 and TRBJ2-1 proteins, this CDR3 gives the full variable domain: DTGVSQNPRHKITKRGQNVTFRCDPISEHNRLYWYRQTLGQGPEFLTYFQNEAQLEKSRLLSDRFSAERPKGSFSTLEIQRTEQGDSAMYLCASSSIGLAGNSYNEQFFGPGTRLTVL.